These T cell receptor beta chains were read from a single sample in a study of blood T cell repertoires in COVID-19. Produced via immunoSEQ multiplex PCR; TCRdb's table is partial and in-frame only. The table includes 130,000 to 150,000 clones, 88% detected once. The material sequenced was peripheral blood. The receptor set was obtained from a man in his 70s with acute or convalescent COVID-19. Both conserved end residues are trimmed from each CDR3.

TRBV7-7 | ASSSGTSAYNEQF
TRBV28 | ASRNDGGGGGNTEAF
TRBV3-1/TRBV3-2 | ASSSGFNSDPNYGYT
TRBV9 | ASSVEGATNEKLF
TRBV28 | ASSSSRQTDTQY
TRBV12-3/TRBV12-4 | ASSLLQGHTIY
TRBV3-1/TRBV3-2 | ASSQLAGGNNEQF
TRBV21-1 | ASWEGPAGSPLH
TRBV27 | ASSLSLAGVTGELF
TRBV27 | ASAKIEAGGTEAF
TRBV2 | ASRDLGGELIGYT
TRBV5-6 | ASSLVGTGGTEAF
TRBV2 | ASSVSGTTNEKLF
TRBV19 | ASKMGGQGPQPQH
TRBV6-2/TRBV6-3 | ASSYTVSPLH
TRBV5-5 | ASSLGASSYNSPLH
TRBV7-9 | ASSLGQMNTEAF
TRBV5-1 | ASSLEAGGPGEQY
TRBV27 | ASSLGIGTSIGNEQF
TRBV10-3 | AISDGGKQF
TRBV4-2 | ASSQDQRDTQY
TRBV3-1/TRBV3-2 | ASSPSGGGAYEQY
TRBV11-2 | ASSLGEGYEQY
TRBV24-1 | ATSAAGGSYEQY
TRBV18 | ASSQGQGNQPQH
TRBV5-6 | ASSLGLAGNIQY
TRBV5-1 | ASRDRGLYEQY
TRBV6-5 | ASGNRGQAPYGYT
TRBV5-1 | ASRAGDNSGNTIY
TRBV19 | ASSIAGSNEKLF
TRBV2 | ASSDRGTDTQY
TRBV7-8 | ASSATGQGWTEAF
TRBV13 | ASSYSYRDVTEAF
TRBV10-3 | ASYPTAGNTIY
TRBV11-2 | ASSLLRTGNQF
TRBV5-4 | ASSLGRGNTEAF
TRBV28 | ASRRGQTYEQY
TRBV3-1/TRBV3-2 | ASSQESTGSYEQY
TRBV27 | ASSPYSNSPLH
TRBV29-1 | SVGQGEETQY
TRBV6-1 | ASSEARVGYT